The 5 T cell receptor beta chains below all came from one sample that was sequenced in a study of beta chain features in type 1 diabetes. Expressed TCRB transcripts were sequenced because the entire RNA isolate underwent reverse transcription. Assay used: immunoSEQ multiplex PCR; TCRdb lists only in-frame clones, some missing. The sample holds 450,000 or so clones; about an eighth are singletons and the top ten take roughly 0.046%. The sequenced sample consisted of naive CD4+ T cells from blood. All receptors come from a woman between 18 and 30 years old in good health.

There are a few counts of this clone. This sequence joins TRBV9 and TRBJ2-7; D not resolved. The CDR3 totals 17 residues. V was trimmed by 4 bases and J by 7 bases, leaving 27 bases between them. CDR1 and CDR2 from the germline V gene are SGDLS and YYNGEE. The CDR3 bases are TGTGCCAGCAGCCCCACCGGCAGGAAACGCGGAGACGGGGAGCAGTACTTC. Protein: CASSPTGRKRGDGEQYF.

This clone was recorded a few times. The chain couples TRBV5-1 to TRBJ2-1; D is undetermined. The CDR3 length is 14 residues. Germline loops: CDR1 SGHRS, CDR2 YFSETQ. The germline V and J ends were trimmed by 1 base and 3 bases, with 8 bases remaining between them. CDR3: CASSLQPIYNEQFF. CDR3 bases: TGCGCCAGCAGCTTGCAGCCGATCTACAATGAGCAGTTCTTC.

This clone was detected only a few times. This chain connects TRBV19 to TRBJ1-2; D ambiguous. Germline CDR1 reads LNHDA; CDR2 reads SQIVND (reference sequence). The CDR3 is made up of 14 amino acids. The ends were cut back, 3 bases at V and 5 bases at J, with 13 bases in the middle. CDR3 in DNA: TGTGCCAGTAGTATGGAGCGGCTGCCGTATGGCTACACCTTC. It codes for CASSMERLPYGYTF.

This rearrangement joins TRBV5-1 to TRBJ2-7; D ambiguous. V lost 0 bases and J lost 0, with 7 bases in between. The CDR3 runs 14 residues. Germline V gene lookup returns CDR1 SGHRS and CDR2 YFSETQ. CDR3 in DNA: TGCGCCAGCAGCTTGGGCCCGAGCTCCTACGAGCAGTACGTC. Protein: CASSLGPSSYEQYV.

The chain employs TRBV5-1 and TRBJ2-7, with 7 bases fitting TRBD1. The germline gives CDR1 SGHRS, CDR2 YFSETQ. Trimming at V came to 0 bases and at J to 6 bases, leaving 12 bases not matched to a gene. The length of the CDR3 is 16 residues. CDR3 DNA: TGCGCCAGCAGCTTGGGCCTGAGACAGGGAAGAACCGAGCAGTACGTC. Amino acids: CASSLGLRQGRTEQYV.